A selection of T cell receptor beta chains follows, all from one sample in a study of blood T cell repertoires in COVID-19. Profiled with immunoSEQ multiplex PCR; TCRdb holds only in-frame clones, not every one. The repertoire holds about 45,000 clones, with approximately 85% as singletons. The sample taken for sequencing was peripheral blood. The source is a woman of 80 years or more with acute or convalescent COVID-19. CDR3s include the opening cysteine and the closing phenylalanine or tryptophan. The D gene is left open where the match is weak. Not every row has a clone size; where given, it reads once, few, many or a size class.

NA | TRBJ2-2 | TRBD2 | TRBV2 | TGTGCCAGCAAGGTTTCACTAGCGGACACCGGGGAGCTGTTTTTT | CASKVSLADTGELFF
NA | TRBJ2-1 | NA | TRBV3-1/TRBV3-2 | TGTGCCAGCAGCCAAGACAGCGGTTACAATGAGCAGTTCTTC | CASSQDSGYNEQFF
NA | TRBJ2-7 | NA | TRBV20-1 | TGCAGTGCTAGTCGTAGCTACGAGCAGTACTTC | CSASRSYEQYF
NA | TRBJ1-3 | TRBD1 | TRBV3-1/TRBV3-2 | TGTGCCAGCAGCCCGGGACAGGGAGGAAACACCATATATTTT | CASSPGQGGNTIYF
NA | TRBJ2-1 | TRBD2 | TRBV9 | TGTGCCAGCAGCGTAGTTGGAAGCGGGAGGTACAATGAGCAGTTCTTC | CASSVVGSGRYNEQFF
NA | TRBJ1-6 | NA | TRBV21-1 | TGTGCCATCAACGGGACAGGATATAATTCACCCCTCCACTTT | CAINGTGYNSPLHF
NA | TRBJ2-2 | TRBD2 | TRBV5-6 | TGTGCCAGCAGCTTGGGGACTAGCAGCGGGGAGCTGTTTTTT | CASSLGTSSGELFF
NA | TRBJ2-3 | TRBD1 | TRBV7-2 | TGTGCCAGCAGCTCCCCGGGACAGGGGGATACGCAGTATTTT | CASSSPGQGDTQYF
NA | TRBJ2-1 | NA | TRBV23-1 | TGCGCCACCCCACAGGTCTCTTGGAATGAGCAGTTCTTC | CATPQVSWNEQFF
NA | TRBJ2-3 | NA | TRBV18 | TGTGCCAGCTCACCATCGGATACGCAGTATTTT | CASSPSDTQYF
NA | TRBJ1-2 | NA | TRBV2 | TGTGCCAGCAGTCTTGGACAGACGGACTATGGCTACACCTTC | CASSLGQTDYGYTF
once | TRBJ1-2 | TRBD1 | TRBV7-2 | TGTGCCAGCACCCCGACAGGGGCGGGTGGCTACACCTTC | CASTPTGAGGYTF
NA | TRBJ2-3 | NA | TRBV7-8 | TGTGCCAGCAGCTTCAGATCAGGAGATACGCAGTATTTT | CASSFRSGDTQYF
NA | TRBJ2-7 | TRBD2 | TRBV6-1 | TGTGCCAGCAGTGAAGTGCTAGCGGGGGGAGTCTCCTACGAGCAGTACTTC | CASSEVLAGGVSYEQYF
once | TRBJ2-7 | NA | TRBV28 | TGTGCCAGCAGTCCCGGGACATTCGCCTACGAGCAGTACTTC | CASSPGTFAYEQYF
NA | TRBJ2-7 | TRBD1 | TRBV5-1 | TGCGCCAGCAGCCTGGGACAGGGCGGCACCTACGAGCAGTACTTC | CASSLGQGGTYEQYF
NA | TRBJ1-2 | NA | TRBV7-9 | TGTGCCAGCATCCCTCCCGGGGAGGTGAGTGATGGCTACACCTTC | CASIPPGEVSDGYTF
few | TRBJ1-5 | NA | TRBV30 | TGTGCCTGGAGTGTACAACATGATCAGCCCCAGCATTTT | CAWSVQHDQPQHF
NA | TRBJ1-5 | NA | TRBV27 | TGTGCCAGCAGTTTATCGGGAGTGAGCAATCAGCCCCAGCATTTT | CASSLSGVSNQPQHF
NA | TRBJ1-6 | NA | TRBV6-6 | TGTGCCAGCTCCCCCGGGGGTCGAAATAATTCACCCCTCCACTTT | CASSPGGRNNSPLHF
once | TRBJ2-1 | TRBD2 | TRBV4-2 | TGTGCCAGCAGCCAAGTCGTTCCGGGACTAGCGGGAGGGAGCTCCTACAATGAGCAGTTCTTC | CASSQVVPGLAGGSSYNEQFF
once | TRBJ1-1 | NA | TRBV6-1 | TGTGCCAGCAGACCGAAACAGGTAAACACTGAAGCTTTCTTT | CASRPKQVNTEAFF
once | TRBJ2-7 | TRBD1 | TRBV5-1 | TGCGCCAGCAGCCGGGACAGCGATCGTTTCGACGAGCAGTACTTC | CASSRDSDRFDEQYF
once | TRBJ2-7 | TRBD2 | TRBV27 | TGTGCCAGCACCCCCGGACTAGCTGATACCTACGAGCAGTACTTC | CASTPGLADTYEQYF
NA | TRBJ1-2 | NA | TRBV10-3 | TGTGCCACTACGGAGGGGTTGGGTAGATACCCCTCTAACTATGGCTACACCTTC | CATTEGLGRYPSNYGYTF
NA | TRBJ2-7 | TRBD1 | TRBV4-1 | TGCGCCAGCAGCCTCAGGGAAGGGACAGGCGAGCAGTACTTC | CASSLREGTGEQYF
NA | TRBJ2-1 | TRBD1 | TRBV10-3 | TGTGCCATCAGTGGACAGGGGGACGAGCAGTTCTTC | CAISGQGDEQFF
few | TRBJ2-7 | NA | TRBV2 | TGTGCCAGCTGGGGGGGGCAACGGGTGGGCTCCTACGAGCAGTACTTC | CASWGGQRVGSYEQYF
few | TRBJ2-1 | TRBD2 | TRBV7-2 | TGTGCCAGCAGCTTAGCGCCACCGGGACTAGCGGCGTACAATGAGCAGTTCTTC | CASSLAPPGLAAYNEQFF
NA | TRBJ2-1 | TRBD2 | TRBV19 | TGTGCCAGTAGTAGAGAGCGGGGTGAACACAATGAGCAGTTCTTC | CASSRERGEHNEQFF
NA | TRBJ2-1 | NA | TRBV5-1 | TGCGCCAGTAGTGTCCCGAGCTCCTACAATGAGCAGTTCTTC | CASSVPSSYNEQFF
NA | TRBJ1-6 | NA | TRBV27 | TGTGCCAGCAGTCTCGGGACAATGGGTTCACCCCTCCACTTT | CASSLGTMGSPLHF
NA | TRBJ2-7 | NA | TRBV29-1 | TGCAGCATCATCGGACAGTCCTACGAGCAGTACTTC | CSIIGQSYEQYF
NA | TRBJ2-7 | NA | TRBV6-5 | TGTGCCAGCCGTCTACGCGGGGCAGCCTACGAGCAGTACTTC | CASRLRGAAYEQYF
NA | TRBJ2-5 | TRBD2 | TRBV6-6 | TGTGCCACATCGAGCGGGAGCGCGGAGACCCAGTACTTC | CATSSGSAETQYF
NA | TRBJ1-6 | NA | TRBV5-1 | TGCGCCAGCAGCTTGGACGGAGGAACGCGTTCACCCCTCCACTTT | CASSLDGGTRSPLHF
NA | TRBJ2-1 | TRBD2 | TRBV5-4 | TGTGCCAGCAGCAGCGGTTCGCTAGCGGGAGGGCGCAATGAGCAGTTCTTC | CASSSGSLAGGRNEQFF
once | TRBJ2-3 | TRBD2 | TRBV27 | TGTGCCAGCAGTTCTATACTAGCGGGAGGCCGAGTCGTCGCGCAGTATTTT | CASSSILAGGRVVAQYF
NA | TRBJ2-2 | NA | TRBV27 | TGTGCCAGCACCATGTCCGGGACGAACACCGGGGAGCTGTTTTTT | CASTMSGTNTGELFF
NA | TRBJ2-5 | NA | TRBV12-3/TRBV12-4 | TGTGCCAGCAGTTTCACTGGTCGGGAGACCCAGTACTTC | CASSFTGRETQYF
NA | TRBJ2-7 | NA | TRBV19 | TGTGCCAGTAGAACAGGTCCCGACTACGAGCAGTACTTC | CASRTGPDYEQYF
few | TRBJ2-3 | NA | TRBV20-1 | TGCAGACTCCGAGATACGCAGTATTTT | CRLRDTQYF
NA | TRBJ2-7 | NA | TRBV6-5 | TGTGCCAGCAGAAGCCCGGGCGAGCAGTACTTC | CASRSPGEQYF
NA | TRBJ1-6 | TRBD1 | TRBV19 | TGTGCCAGTAGGCCCCGGACAGGGTTTAATTCACCCCTCCACTTT | CASRPRTGFNSPLHF